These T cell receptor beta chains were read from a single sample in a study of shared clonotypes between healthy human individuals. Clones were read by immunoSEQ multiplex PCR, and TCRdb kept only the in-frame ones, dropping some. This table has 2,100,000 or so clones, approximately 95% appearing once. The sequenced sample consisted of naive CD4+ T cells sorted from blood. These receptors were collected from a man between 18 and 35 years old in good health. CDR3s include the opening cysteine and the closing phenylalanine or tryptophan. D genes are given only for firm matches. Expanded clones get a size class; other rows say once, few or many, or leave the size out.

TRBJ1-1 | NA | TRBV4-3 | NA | CASSQDPGARTEAFF | TGCGCCAGCAGCCAAGATCCGGGGGCTCGGACTGAAGCTTTCTTT
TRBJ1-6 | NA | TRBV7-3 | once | CASSSSGTQGSPLHF | TGTGCCAGCAGCTCCTCCGGGACCCAAGGGTCACCCCTCCACTTT
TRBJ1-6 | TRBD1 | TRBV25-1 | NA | CASSESLLDRLDLHF | TGTGCCAGCAGTGAATCCCTTTTGGACAGGTTGGACCTCCACTTT
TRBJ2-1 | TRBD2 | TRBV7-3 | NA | CASSLSLAAYNEQFF | TGTGCCAGCAGCTTAAGCCTAGCGGCATACAATGAGCAGTTCTTC
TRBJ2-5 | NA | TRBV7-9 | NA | CASSLAALQETQYF | TGTGCCAGCAGCTTAGCGGCCCTCCAAGAGACCCAGTACTTC
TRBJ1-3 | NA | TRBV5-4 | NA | CASSPRDAQIGNTIYF | TGTGCCAGCAGCCCTCGGGACGCCCAGATTGGAAACACCATATATTTT
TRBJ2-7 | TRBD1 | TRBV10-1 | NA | CASSESSGQGPYEQYF | TGCGCCAGCAGTGAGTCCTCCGGACAGGGCCCCTACGAGCAGTACTTC
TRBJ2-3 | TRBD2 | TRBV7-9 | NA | CASSLASGRTADTQYF | TGTGCCAGCAGCTTAGCTAGCGGGAGGACTGCAGATACGCAGTATTTT
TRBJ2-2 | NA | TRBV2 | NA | CASLLSGAGELFF | TGTGCCAGCCTATTGTCGGGGGCCGGGGAGCTGTTTTTT
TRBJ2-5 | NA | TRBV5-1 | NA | CASSQIPGTSLKTQYF | TGCGCCAGCAGTCAAATTCCCGGGACAAGCTTGAAGACCCAGTACTTC
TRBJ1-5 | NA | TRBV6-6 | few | CASSYSIQPQHF | TGTGCCAGCAGTTACTCGATACAGCCCCAGCATTTT
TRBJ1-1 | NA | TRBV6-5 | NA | CASSFSGNTEAFF | TGTGCCAGCAGTTTTAGCGGGAACACTGAAGCTTTCTTT
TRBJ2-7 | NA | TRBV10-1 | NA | CASSPGPAYEQYF | TGCGCCAGCTCGCCGGGACCAGCCTACGAGCAGTACTTC
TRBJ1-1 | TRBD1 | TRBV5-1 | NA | CASSGGGAGTEAFF | TGCGCCAGCAGTGGAGGGGGCGCGGGCACTGAAGCTTTCTTT
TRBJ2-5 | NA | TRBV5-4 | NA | CASSLAVGGTQYF | TGTGCCAGCAGCTTGGCCGTGGGAGGGACCCAGTACTTC
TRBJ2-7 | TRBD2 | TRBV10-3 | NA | CAITASGGAGYEQYF | TGTGCCATCACGGCTAGCGGGGGGGCAGGGTACGAGCAGTACTTC
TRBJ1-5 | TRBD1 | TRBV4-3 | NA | CASSQGLDRGMGQPQHF | TGCGCCAGCAGCCAAGGTCTGGACAGGGGAATGGGTCAGCCCCAGCATTTT
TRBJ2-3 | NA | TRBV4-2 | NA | CASSQGRGDTQYF | TGTGCCAGCAGCCAAGGCCGGGGGGATACGCAGTATTTT
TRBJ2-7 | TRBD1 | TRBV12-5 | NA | CASGAPRQGLYEQYF | TGTGCTAGTGGCGCCCCGCGACAGGGCCTCTACGAGCAGTACTTC
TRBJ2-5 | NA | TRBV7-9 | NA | CASSSLGVQETQYF | TGTGCCAGCAGCTCTCTGGGGGTTCAAGAGACCCAGTACTTC
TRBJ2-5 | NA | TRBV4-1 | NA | CASSQVGDQETQYF | TGCGCCAGCAGCCAAGTTGGGGACCAAGAGACCCAGTACTTC
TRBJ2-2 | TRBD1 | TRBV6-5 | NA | CASAGTANTGELFF | TGTGCCAGCGCCGGGACAGCTAACACCGGGGAGCTGTTTTTT
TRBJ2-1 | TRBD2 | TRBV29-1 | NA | CSVGVAGAYNEQFF | TGCAGCGTTGGTGTAGCGGGGGCATACAATGAGCAGTTCTTC
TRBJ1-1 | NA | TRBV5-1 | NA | CASSLGAGFNEAFF | TGCGCCAGCAGCTTGGGGGCGGGATTCAATGAAGCTTTCTTT
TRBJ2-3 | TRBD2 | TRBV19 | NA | CASHSPGRADTQYF | TGTGCCAGTCATTCCCCGGGGAGGGCGGATACGCAGTATTTT
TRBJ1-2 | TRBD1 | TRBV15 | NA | CATSIGTGDYYGYTF | TGTGCCACCAGCATTGGGACAGGGGATTACTATGGCTACACCTTC
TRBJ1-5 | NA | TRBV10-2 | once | CATLDTNINQPQHF | TGCGCCACCCTAGACACCAATATCAATCAGCCCCAGCATTTT
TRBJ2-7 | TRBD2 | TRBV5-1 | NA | CASGAGGNSYEQYF | TGCGCCAGCGGAGCGGGAGGGAATTCCTACGAGCAGTACTTC
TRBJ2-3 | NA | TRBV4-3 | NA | CASSQESGLSTDTQYF | TGCGCCAGCAGCCAAGAGTCCGGGCTTAGCACAGATACGCAGTATTTT
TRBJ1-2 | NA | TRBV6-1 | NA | CASSERSQGSYGYTF | TGTGCCAGCAGTGAACGGTCGCAGGGGTCCTATGGCTACACCTTC
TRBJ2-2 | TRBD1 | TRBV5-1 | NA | CASSLDRVSGTGELFF | TGCGCCAGCAGCTTAGACAGGGTATCGGGCACCGGGGAGCTGTTTTTT
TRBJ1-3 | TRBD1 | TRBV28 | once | CASSFEGASGNTIYF | TGTGCCAGCAGTTTCGAGGGGGCTTCTGGAAACACCATATATTTT
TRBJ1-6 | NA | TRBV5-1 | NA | CASSRGGSKVDSPLHF | TGCGCCAGCAGCCGCGGGGGGTCTAAGGTGGATTCACCCCTCCACTTT
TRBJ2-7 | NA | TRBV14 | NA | CASSQDLASSYEQYF | TGTGCCAGCAGCCAAGATCTGGCCAGCTCCTACGAGCAGTACTTC
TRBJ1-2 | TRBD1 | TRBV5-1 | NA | CASSFDRGYSGYTF | TGCGCCAGCAGCTTTGACAGGGGGTATTCTGGCTACACCTTC
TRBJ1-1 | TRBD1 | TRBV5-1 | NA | CASSLRTGKDTEAFF | TGCGCCAGCAGCCTGCGGACAGGGAAGGACACTGAAGCTTTCTTT
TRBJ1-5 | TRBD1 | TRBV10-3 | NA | CAILDRVGQPQHF | TGTGCCATATTGGACAGGGTGGGTCAGCCCCAGCATTTT
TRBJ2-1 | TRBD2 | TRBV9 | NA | CASSDTGGPYNEQFF | TGTGCCAGCAGCGATACGGGGGGGCCCTACAATGAGCAGTTCTTC
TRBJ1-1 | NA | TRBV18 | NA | CASSIGQTNTEAFF | TGTGCCAGCTCCATAGGACAAACGAACACTGAAGCTTTCTTT
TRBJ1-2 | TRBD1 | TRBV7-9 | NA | CASSSFEGGDYGYTF | TGTGCCAGCAGCTCATTTGAAGGGGGCGACTATGGCTACACCTTC
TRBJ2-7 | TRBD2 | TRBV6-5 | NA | CARVTSGENYEQYF | TGTGCCAGGGTGACTAGCGGCGAAAACTACGAGCAGTACTTC
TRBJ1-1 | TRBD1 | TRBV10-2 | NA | CATSGQVNTEAFF | TGCGCCACCTCGGGACAGGTGAACACTGAAGCTTTCTTT
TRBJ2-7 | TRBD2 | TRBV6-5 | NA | CASRRTSGYEQYF | TGTGCCAGCAGACGGACTAGCGGTTACGAGCAGTACTTC
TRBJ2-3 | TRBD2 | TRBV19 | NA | CASSKLAAVPQYF | TGTGCCAGTAGTAAACTAGCGGCGGTCCCGCAGTATTTT
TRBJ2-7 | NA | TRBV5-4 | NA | CASSFGRGVSYEQYF | TGTGCCAGCAGCTTCGGCAGGGGGGTATCCTACGAGCAGTACTTC
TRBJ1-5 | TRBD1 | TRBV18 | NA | CASSTTGYNQPQHF | TGTGCCAGCTCAACGACAGGGTACAATCAGCCCCAGCATTTT
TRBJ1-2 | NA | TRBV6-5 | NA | CASSFTGGGGYTF | TGTGCCAGCAGTTTTACAGGAGGAGGGGGCTACACCTTC
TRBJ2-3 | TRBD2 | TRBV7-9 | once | CASSLIGLAGVEADTQYF | TGTGCCAGCAGCTTAATAGGACTAGCGGGAGTGGAAGCAGATACGCAGTATTTT
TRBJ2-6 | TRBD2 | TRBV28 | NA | CASSRSGGATGANVLTF | TGTGCCAGCAGCCGTAGCGGGGGGGCCACTGGGGCCAACGTCCTGACTTTC